This TCR beta chain was sequenced in a study of shared clonotypes between healthy human individuals. Whole-study results and caveats: The donor pool, a small one, limited the genetic and exposure-history diversity represented.

TCRdb's copy holds only in-frame clones and misses some; the assay was immunoSEQ multiplex PCR. The table includes some 2.1 million clones, roughly 94% detected once. As concerns this clone: The target antigen is unknown.

The V end lost 1 base, the J end lost 0 bases, and 7 bases lay between the germline ends. The CDR3 spans 14 residues. Germline-derived CDR1 and CDR2 are LGHNA and YSLEER. Sequencing input: naive CD4+ T cells sorted from blood. Stated subset: CD45RA+ positively selected. This sequence originates from a man younger than 35 in good health. The rearrangement links TRBV4-3 to TRBJ2-7; D gene ambiguous. CDR3 DNA sequence: TGCGCCAGCAGCCAAGGCCGCAACTCCTACGAGCAGTACTTC. It specifies CASSQGRNSYEQYF.